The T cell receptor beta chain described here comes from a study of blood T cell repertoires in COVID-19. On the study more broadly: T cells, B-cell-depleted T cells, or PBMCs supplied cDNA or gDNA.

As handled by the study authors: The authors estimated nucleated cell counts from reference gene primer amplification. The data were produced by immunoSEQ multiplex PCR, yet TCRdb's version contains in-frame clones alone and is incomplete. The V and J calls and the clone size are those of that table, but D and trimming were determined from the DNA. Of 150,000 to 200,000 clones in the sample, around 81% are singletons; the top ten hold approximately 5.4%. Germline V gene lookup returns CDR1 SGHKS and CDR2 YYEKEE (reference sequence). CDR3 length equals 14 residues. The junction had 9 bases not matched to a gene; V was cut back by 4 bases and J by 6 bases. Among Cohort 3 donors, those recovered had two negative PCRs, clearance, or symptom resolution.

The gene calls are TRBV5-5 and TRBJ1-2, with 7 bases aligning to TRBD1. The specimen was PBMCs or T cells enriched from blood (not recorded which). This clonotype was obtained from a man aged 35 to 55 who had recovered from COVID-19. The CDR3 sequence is CASSDRQGLNGYTF. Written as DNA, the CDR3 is TGTGCCAGCAGCGATCGACAGGGATTGAATGGCTACACCTTC.